This T cell receptor (beta chain) was recorded in a study of cytotoxic CD8 clonotypes in ibrutinib-treated CLL. Study as a whole: Once patients had received a median 12 months of treatment, range 6 to 36, response samples were obtained. Study-wide results and limits: Clonality increased with ibrutinib response but returned toward baseline at progression. Public clonotypes were seen rarely and were contracted or stable on treatment.

This CDR3 contains 16 residues. Germline assignment: CDR1 SGHRS and CDR2 YFSETQ. V lost 4 bases, J lost 1 base, and 9 bases stayed unmatched. Clones were read by immunoSEQ multiplex PCR, and TCRdb kept only the in-frame ones, dropping some. The table has under 200,000 clones, approximately 80% seen once. This clone was recorded only once. Its antigen is still unknown. The sample consisted of PBMCs, taken after 12 months of ibrutinib treatment. The receptor's source is a human donor with chronic lymphocytic leukemia. V gene TRBV5-1 combines with J gene TRBJ2-7, with TRBD1 matching 9 bases. The CDR3 region is CASSPGDREPSYEQYF. In DNA, the CDR3 is TGCGCCAGCAGCCCTGGGGACAGGGAGCCATCCTACGAGCAGTACTTC.